A single sample is the source of the 21 T cell receptor beta chains below, sequenced in a study of shared clonotypes between healthy human individuals. Clones were sequenced by immunoSEQ multiplex PCR, and TCRdb holds only the in-frame ones, with some missing. The sample has approximately 2.3 million clones; about 92% are singletons. Sequencing input: naive CD4+ T cells from PBMCs. The sample's subset: CD45RA+ positively selected. The source of these receptors is a man between 18 and 35 years old in good health. Some clones in this sample may be carry-over from other donors' samples.

The genes are TRBV28 and TRBJ2-7; D unresolved. Looked up from germline, CDR1 is MDHEN and CDR2 is SYDVKM. V lost 5 bases, J lost 2 bases, and 19 bases lay in between. The CDR3 runs 16 residues. The CDR3 region is CASSPIPGYLPYEQYF. CDR3 bases: TGTGCCAGCAGTCCGATACCGGGTTACTTGCCCTACGAGCAGTACTTC.

V usage is TRBV10-2 and J usage is TRBJ1-1; weak D call: TRBD1 (6 bases). Trimming shortened V by 6 bases and J by 7 bases, and 15 bases separated the two germline ends. The CDR3 loop spans 13 amino acids. Germline CDR1 reads WSHSY; CDR2 reads SAAADI. CDR3 sequence (DNA): TGCGCCAGCAGGTTAGGGGGGCCGGGTGAAGCTTTCTTT. This codes for CASRLGGPGEAFF.

The chain uses TRBV21-1 and TRBJ1-3. TRBV21-1 is designated a pseudogene. The CDR3 covers 14 residues. The CDR3 DNA reads as TGTGCCAGAAAGGGACTGATCTCTGGAAACACCATATATTTT. Translated: CARKGLISGNTIYF.

On this clone: At the DNA level, this CDR3 is encoded by other sequences in the same sample as well. This chain connects TRBV30 to TRBJ1-5; 7 bases map to TRBD1. Trimming at V came to 4 bases and at J to 2 bases, leaving 2 bases not matched to a gene. Germline V gene data show CDR1 as GTSNPN and CDR2 as SVGIG (reference sequence). The length of the CDR3 is 13 residues. For the CDR3, the DNA is TGTGCCTGGAACACAGGGGGCAATCAGCCCCAGCATTTT. Residues: CAWNTGGNQPQHF.

The J gene is TRBJ2-7, the V gene TRBV6-5; perhaps TRBD2 as D (6 bases). Deletions cut 6 bases from V and 10 bases from J, with 16 bases between. CDR1 and CDR2 (germline): MNHEY, SVGAGI. The length of the CDR3 is 12 residues. The CDR3 bases are TGTGCCAGCAGCAGCCCGGAGGGCTCCCAGTACTTC. The encoded protein is CASSSPEGSQYF.

The rearrangement uses TRBV7-6 and TRBJ1-1; D perhaps matches TRBD1 (6 bases). Germline V CDR1 and CDR2: SGHVS, FNYEAQ. Trimming took off 1 base at V and 4 bases at J, with 16 bases between the two ends. The CDR3 covers 16 residues. The CDR3, as DNA: TGTGCCAGCAGCTTAGTCGGCCCGGGGGCGGGCACTGAAGCTTTCTTT. It yields the protein CASSLVGPGAGTEAFF.

The rearrangement uses TRBV21-1 and TRBJ2-7. TRBV21-1 is deemed a pseudogene. This CDR3 is built from 13 residues. The CDR3: CASKRGADGEQYF. In DNA, the CDR3 is TGTGCCAGCAAGAGGGGGGCGGATGGCGAGCAGTACTTC.

This chain joins TRBV5-1 and TRBJ2-7, with TRBD2 as a possible D gene (5 bases). This CDR3 has 15 amino acids. The V and J ends lost 1 base and 6 bases respectively, with 17 bases between them. The germline CDR1 and CDR2 sequences are SGHRS and YFSETQ. The CDR3, as DNA: TGCGCCAGCAGCTTGTCCGGACTTAACTCTCCCGAGCAGTACTTC. It yields the protein CASSLSGLNSPEQYF.

The chain recombines TRBV6-5 with TRBJ2-7, with 7 bases that match TRBD2. The CDR3 loop spans 15 amino acids. Germline V CDR1 and CDR2: MNHEY, SVGAGI. V was pared by 0 bases and J by 7 bases, with 9 bases of the junction left unmatched. The CDR3 region has the DNA TGTGCCAGCAGTTACTCGGCGGGAGTGGTGTTAGAGCAGTACTTC. Amino acid sequence: CASSYSAGVVLEQYF.

CDR3 nucleotides: TGTGCCTGGAGGAGCGCGAACACCGGGGAGCTGTTTTTT. Translation gives CAWRSANTGELFF. This chain connects TRBV7-2 to TRBJ2-2, with a weak D call TRBD2 (5 bases). The CDR3 runs 13 residues. Trimming removed 11 bases from V and 0 bases from J, with 10 bases in between. The germline gives CDR1 SGHTA, CDR2 FQGNSA.

The CDR3 DNA reads TGCGCCAGCAGCTTGTCGGGTTTGGCAACTGGAAACACCATATATTTT. It translates to CASSLSGLATGNTIYF. This chain uses TRBV5-1 with TRBJ1-3; D call uncertain. In germline, CDR1 is SGHRS, CDR2 YFSETQ. The V end was cut by 1 base, the J end by 2 bases, with 13 bases between. CDR3 length: 16 amino acids.

With regard to this clone: At the DNA level, this CDR3 is encoded by other sequences in the same sample as well. The chain employs TRBV5-1 and TRBJ2-7; TRBD2 matches at 7 bases. The CDR3 totals 14 residues. The junction had 8 bases not matched to a gene; V was cut back by 4 bases and J by 4 bases. Per the germline V gene, CDR1 is SGHRS and CDR2 is YFSETQ. CDR3 amino acids: CASSPRLAAYEQYF. Here the CDR3 DNA reads TGCGCCAGCAGCCCCCGACTAGCCGCGTACGAGCAGTACTTC.

The rearrangement joins TRBV5-5 to TRBJ1-1, with D possibly being TRBD1 (5 bases). V was trimmed by 4 bases and J by 6 bases, leaving 16 bases between them. Germline CDR1 SGHKS, CDR2 YYEKEE (reference sequence). The CDR3 has 14 residues. This CDR3 is CASSGQTASAEAFF. The CDR3 bases are TGTGCCAGCAGCGGCCAGACAGCTAGCGCTGAAGCTTTCTTT.

With regard to this clone: Different DNA sequences within this sample yield the same CDR3. The chain links TRBV4-1 to TRBJ2-7, with 11 bases fitting TRBD1. V dropped 4 bases and J dropped 3; count of bases not matched to a gene: 5. There are 15 residues in the CDR3. Germline CDR1 reads MGHRA; CDR2 reads YSYEKL. CDR3 DNA sequence: TGCGCCAGCAGCCCCGGACAGGGGGCCAGCTACGAGCAGTACTTC. It specifies CASSPGQGASYEQYF.

V is TRBV7-2 and J is TRBJ2-3; a weak D match, TRBD1 (6 bases). V lost 3 bases to trimming and J lost 0 bases, with 16 bases between them. The germline gives CDR1 SGHTA, CDR2 FQGNSA. The CDR3 runs to 17 residues. The CDR3 reads CASSLTGLRLSTDTQYF. CDR3 bases: TGTGCCAGCAGCTTGACAGGCCTTCGATTGAGCACAGATACGCAGTATTTT.

DNA of the CDR3: TGTGCCAGCAGCCCCCGCTCCTACGAGCAGTACTTC. This encodes CASSPRSYEQYF. V and J are TRBV21-1 and TRBJ2-7; TRBD2 is taken as the D call from the table, unchecked against the DNA. TRBV21-1 is classified as a pseudogene. This CDR3 has 12 residues.

The chain is built from TRBV7-9 and TRBJ1-2; 7 nucleotides align to TRBD1. CDR1 SEHNR and CDR2 FQNEAQ come from the germline V gene (reference sequence). J lost 5 bases, V lost 5 bases, and 20 bases had no gene match. The CDR3 extends over 18 amino acids. The CDR3 DNA sequence: TGTGCCAGCAGCCGACTTCCTCCGGGACAGAATCCTCGATATGGCTACACCTTC. Protein product: CASSRLPPGQNPRYGYTF.

This rearrangement joins TRBV27 to TRBJ2-5; possible D gene TRBD1, 5 bases. The CDR3 length is 16 residues. V lost 0 bases and J lost 2, with 13 bases in between. In germline, CDR1 is MNHEY, CDR2 SMNVEV (reference sequence). The CDR3 bases are TGTGCCAGCAGTTTATCGCGTTTGGGGCTGCAAGAGACCCAGTACTTC. Residues: CASSLSRLGLQETQYF.

This clone was observed a single time. The V gene is TRBV6-1, the J gene TRBJ2-7; D may correspond to TRBD1 or TRBD2 (7 bases each). The germline V and J ends were trimmed by 10 bases and 3 bases, with 19 bases remaining between them. The CDR3 runs 14 residues. Germline CDR1 MNHNS, CDR2 SASEGT. In DNA, the CDR3 is TGTGCCACCTCACAGGCAGGGGGGGTCTACGAGCAGTACTTC. Protein product: CATSQAGGVYEQYF.

The chain employs TRBV7-2 and TRBJ1-3; D call uncertain. This CDR3 spans 13 amino acids. Germline V gene sequence: CDR1 SGHTA, CDR2 FQGNSA. The V end lost 5 bases, the J end lost 4 bases, and 9 bases lay between the germline ends. The CDR3, as DNA: TGTGCCAGCAGCCGGTCCGCAGGAAACACCATATATTTT. Amino acids: CASSRSAGNTIYF.

The V call is TRBV7-9, the J call TRBJ2-3, with 7 bases identical to TRBD1. The V segment lost 5 bases and the J segment 1 base; nucleotides outside the gene matches: 6. The CDR3 has 15 amino acids. Looked up from germline, CDR1 is SEHNR and CDR2 is FQNEAQ (reference sequence). CDR3 nucleotide sequence: TGTGCCAGCAGCCGGACAGGCTGGGGCACAGATACGCAGTATTTT. Translation gives CASSRTGWGTDTQYF.